This TCR beta chain was captured by sequencing in a study of blood T cell repertoires in COVID-19. The table came from immunoSEQ multiplex PCR; TCRdb's copy has only in-frame clones and leaves some out. The sample carries more than 300,000 clones, roughly 91% recorded once. What was sequenced was PBMCs or T cells enriched from blood (not recorded which). The clonotype comes from a woman aged 18-29 years who had recovered from COVID-19.

The chain's CDR3 is CASSLDRGNSPLHF. CDR3 DNA sequence: TGTGCCAGCAGCTTAGACAGGGGGAATTCACCCCTCCACTTT. This chain links TRBV5-4 with TRBJ1-6, with TRBD1 matching over 9 bases. Germline V lookup: CDR1 SGHNT, CDR2 YYREEE (reference sequence). The CDR3 runs to 14 residues. The junction had 1 base not matched to a gene; V was cut back by 2 bases and J by 7 bases.